This T cell receptor (beta chain) was profiled in a study of breast tumors, draining lymph nodes, adjacent tissues. Axillary draining lymph nodes of breast cancer patients supplied the node samples. The CDR3 contains 15 residues. Germline V lookup: CDR1 SGHTS, CDR2 YDEGEE. Trimming took 4 bases from V and 7 from J; bases not matched to a gene: 5. MiXCR, applied by TCRdb to the multiplex PCR reads, yields one record per CDR3 protein. The profile shows about 230,000 distinct CDR3 sequences, roughly 32% of them singletons. The sample holds many counts of this clonotype. The chain has TRBV5-8 and TRBJ2-2; 12 bases align to TRBD1. Sequenced input: axillary lymph node tissue. This TCR was recovered from a female donor with breast cancer. Some clones in this sample may be carry-over from other donors' samples. This CDR3 reads CASSRGTGGLGELFF. The CDR3 bases are TGTGCCAGCAGCCGCGGGACAGGGGGCCTCGGGGAGCTGTTTTTT.